This record looks at one T cell receptor beta chain sequence and its context. The data were taken from a study of control samples from healthy donors and cancer patients. The CDR3 is 14 residues long. Trimming shortened V by 0 bases and J by 5 bases, and 8 bases separated the two germline ends. Per the germline V gene, CDR1 is LGHDT and CDR2 is YNNKEL (reference sequence). Repertoires were generated with immunoSEQ multiplex PCR, while TCRdb's copy carries only in-frame clones and drops some. The table lists 85,000 to 95,000 clones, roughly four fifths of them singletons. The chain couples TRBV3-1 (or the pseudogene TRBV3-2) to TRBJ1-5; D remains unclear. The sample comprised blood. The TCR comes from a woman aged 60-75 years in good health. Written as DNA, the CDR3 is TGTGCCAGCAGCCAAGAGCCAGGAGATCAGCCCCAGCATTTT. It encodes CASSQEPGDQPQHF.